Below are 15 T cell receptor beta chains sequenced from a single sample in a study of CD8 T cells in ankylosing spondylitis. Each CDR3 protein is one row after TCRdb ran MiXCR on the 5' RACE reads. Of 190,000 or so distinct CDR3 sequences detected, 13% appear once; the ten largest clones hold approximately 15%. Sequenced input: blood, either unsorted or a sorted T cell fraction (not recorded which). These TCRs come from a male donor with ankylosing spondylitis or in good health (not recorded which).

The J gene is TRBJ1-2, the V gene TRBV10-2; D possibly corresponds to TRBD1 (6 bases). Germline-derived CDR1 and CDR2 are WSHSY and SAAADI. The CDR3 consists of 16 residues. Between the trimmed V and J ends, which lost 0 bases and 5 bases, there was a span of 16 bases. The CDR3 protein is CASSESRAGVEYGYTF. The CDR3 DNA sequence: TGCGCCAGCAGTGAGTCGAGGGCAGGGGTTGAGTATGGCTACACCTTC.

The rearrangement links TRBV6-1 to TRBJ1-1, with 11 bases matching TRBD1. The CDR3 totals 15 residues. Germline values: CDR1 MNHNS, CDR2 SASEGT. V lost 5 bases and J lost 7; bases outside the gene matches: 9. The CDR3 sequence: CASSTPGTGGNEAFF. The CDR3, as DNA: TGTGCCAGCAGTACCCCCGGGACAGGGGGAAATGAAGCTTTCTTT.

This clonotype was picked up many times. This chain links TRBV4-2 with TRBJ2-7; 16 nucleotides match TRBD2. Trimming removed 4 bases from V and 5 bases from J; junction bases left unmatched: 5. The CDR3 loop spans 16 amino acids. Germline assignment: CDR1 LGHNA and CDR2 YNFKEQ. CDR3 bases: TGTGCCAGCAGCCCCGGGACTAGCGGGGGGGCCGACGAGCAGTACTTC. Translation: CASSPGTSGGADEQYF.

In this sample, this clonotype turned up a few times. The chain is built from TRBV7-6 and TRBJ2-3, with 7 bases fitting TRBD2. The germline V gene encodes CDR1 SGHVS and CDR2 FNYEAQ. The CDR3 has 15 amino acids. The V gene end was trimmed by 6 bases and the J gene end by 4 bases; junction bases not matched to a gene: 10. The CDR3 region is CASSFLGRYPDTQYF. The CDR3, as DNA: TGTGCCAGCAGTTTTCTCGGGAGGTACCCAGATACGCAGTATTTT.

This clonotype was seen repeatedly, ten times or more. The chain joins TRBV12-3 or TRBV12-4 to TRBJ1-1, with 7 bases matching TRBD1. The J segment lost 4 bases and the V segment lost 8 bases, leaving 22 bases of the junction unmatched. This CDR3 spans 18 amino acids. CDR3 sequence reads: CASLFIVGTAEGITEAFF. The CDR3, as DNA: TGTGCCAGCCTTTTCATTGTAGGGACAGCTGAAGGGATCACTGAAGCTTTCTTT.

This clonotype was observed at least ten times. This chain connects TRBV9 to TRBJ1-2; 8 bases are shared with TRBD1. With 3 bases clipped from V and 3 bases from J, the junction kept 10 bases outside the gene matches. Per the germline V gene, CDR1 is SGDLS and CDR2 is YYNGEE. The CDR3 loop spans 16 amino acids. CDR3 sequence (DNA): TGTGCCAGCAGCGACACGGGACAGGTATTTGACTATGGCTACACCTTC. It yields the protein CASSDTGQVFDYGYTF.

This clonotype was counted only a few times. A read error may account for a junction end that differs from germline. V usage is TRBV28 and J usage is TRBJ1-4; no clear D. CDR1 MDHEN and CDR2 SYDVKM come from the germline V gene. The CDR3 extends over 13 amino acids. The CDR3 spells CASSLFTDEKLFF. Written as DNA, the CDR3 is TGTGCCAGCAGTTTATTTACTGATGAAAAGCTGTTTTTT.

This clonotype turned up a few times. The chain joins TRBV27 to TRBJ1-4; maybe TRBD1 (6 bases). CDR1 and CDR2 (germline): MNHEY, SMNVEV (reference sequence). The CDR3 spans 16 residues. Trimming left V 3 bases short and J 8 bases short, with 19 bases between. Written as DNA, the CDR3 is TGTGCCAGCAGTTTGTCGGCAGGGGTGTTAGAAGAAAAACTGTTTTTT. Protein sequence: CASSLSAGVLEEKLFF.

This clonotype showed up just a few times. This chain connects TRBV12-3 or TRBV12-4 to TRBJ2-7, with a weak D call TRBD2 (5 bases). Trimming removed 4 bases from V and 2 bases from J, with 12 bases in between. The CDR3 spans 14 residues. The CDR3 loop is CASSSPGITYEQYF. As DNA, the CDR3 is TGTGCCAGCAGTTCACCCGGGATCACCTACGAGCAGTACTTC.

This clonotype occurred a few times. The rearrangement uses TRBV2 and TRBJ2-2; 8 bases fit TRBD2. From germline, CDR1 is SNHLY and CDR2 FYNNEI. V lost 4 bases, J lost 4 bases, and 8 bases stayed unmatched. CDR3 length: 16 amino acids. The CDR3 region has the DNA TGTGCCAGCAGTGGGGGTGTTCGGGGGGGCACCGGGGAGCTGTTTTTT. Protein product: CASSGGVRGGTGELFF.

The sample holds a few counts of this clonotype. The gene calls are TRBV27 and TRBJ1-2, with a weak D call TRBD1 (5 bases). Germline V CDR1 and CDR2: MNHEY, SMNVEV (reference sequence). This CDR3 has 15 residues. The V gene lost 5 bases and the J gene lost 3 bases, with 16 bases spanning the gap. CDR3 sequence reads: CASSPYAGLHYGYTF. The DNA of the CDR3 is TGTGCCAGCAGTCCCTATGCGGGGCTACACTATGGCTACACCTTC.

V and J are TRBV10-2 and TRBJ2-7, with 10 bases matching TRBD2. Germline lookup yields CDR1 WSHSY and CDR2 SAAADI. V shed 8 bases, J shed 3 bases, and the junction held 1 base outside the gene matches. The CDR3 spans 12 residues. CDR3 loop: CASLAGDYEQYF. The CDR3 region has the DNA TGCGCCAGCCTAGCGGGGGACTACGAGCAGTACTTC.

V and J are TRBV30 and TRBJ1-1; a possible D gene is TRBD1 (5 bases). The V and J ends lost 1 base and 12 bases respectively, with 18 bases between them. This CDR3 is 13 amino acids long. Germline loops: CDR1 GTSNPN, CDR2 SVGIG (reference sequence). For the CDR3, the DNA is TGTGCCTGGAGTGCCCTTATCAAAGGGGAGCCTTTCTTT. Protein: CAWSALIKGEPFF. Filled out from reference TRBV30 and TRBJ1-1, the complete variable domain reads SQTIHQWPATLVQPVGSPLSLECTVEGTSNPNLYWYRQAAGRGLQLLFYSVGIGQISSEVPQNLSASRPQDRQFILSSKKLLLSDSGFYLCAWSALIKGEPFFGQGTRLTVV.

This clonotype was recorded many times. This chain joins TRBV5-1 and TRBJ2-3; D is unclear. Germline V gene lookup returns CDR1 SGHRS and CDR2 YFSETQ. Trimming removed 4 bases at V and 3 bases at J, with 24 bases between. This CDR3 has 18 residues. The CDR3 DNA reads as TGCGCCAGCAGCCAACCCGATTTTACCGAAACTGGTACAGATACGCAGTATTTT. This encodes CASSQPDFTETGTDTQYF.

This clonotype was counted at least ten times. Here the CDR3 DNA reads TGTGCCAGGGCGGGGTCGAGTACGAGGGAGATGGATACGCAGTATTTT. Protein: CARAGSSTREMDTQYF. This chain joins TRBV2 and TRBJ2-3, with D perhaps matching TRBD2 (6 bases). Germline V gives CDR1 SNHLY, CDR2 FYNNEI. V lost 9 bases to trimming and J lost 6 bases, with 25 bases between them. This CDR3 region has 16 residues.